This T cell receptor beta chain is from a study of blood T cell repertoires in COVID-19. In the study overall: The origin of the acute and convalescent COVID-19 samples was the United States, Italy and Spain. From T cells, B-cell-depleted T cells, or PBMCs came the material, which was cDNA or gDNA.

Per the authors' pipeline: Amplification of reference gene primers was used by the study to estimate nucleated cell counts. Clones were read by immunoSEQ multiplex PCR, and TCRdb kept only the in-frame ones, dropping some. Clone size and V and J calls were adopted from that table, with D and trimming inferred from the DNA. There are fewer than 110,000 clones in the sample; approximately 84% occur only once, and approximately 6.2% lies in the top ten. The V segment lost 5 bases and the J segment 9 bases; nucleotides outside the gene matches: 8. This CDR3 region has 16 residues. Per germline, CDR1 SNHLY and CDR2 FYNNEI.

Sequencing was done on a sample of peripheral blood. This TCR came from a human donor in a cohort sampled during active COVID-19. V is TRBV2 and J is TRBJ2-1; 15 bases are a match to TRBD2. The CDR3 reads CASSPGLAGGLREQFF. The CDR3 region has the DNA TGTGCCAGCAGTCCGGGACTAGCGGGGGGCCTTCGTGAGCAGTTCTTC.